Listed here are 27 T cell receptor beta chains from one sample, sequenced in a study of human T cells and chemical hapten exposure. As for time point: patch test 1, 2 weeks after DPC sensitization. Treatment given: therapeutic diphenylcyclopropenone sensitization with weekly scalp DPC. TCRdb re-called the RACE reads with MiXCR, one entry per CDR3 protein. The sample holds roughly 190,000 distinct CDR3 sequences; approximately 20% are singletons and the top ten take 6% to 8%. Material: whole blood, obtained in connection with sensitization to the hapten diphenylcyclopropenone (DPC). All receptors derive from a woman in her 50s with alopecia areata. Some clones in this sample may be carry-over from other donors' samples.

J is TRBJ1-1 and V is TRBV29-1, with no clear D. V was trimmed by 5 bases and J by 2 bases, leaving 3 bases between them. Germline assignment: CDR1 SQVTM and CDR2 ANQGSEA. The CDR3 spans 10 residues. The CDR3 nucleotides read TGCAGCGTTTACAACACTGAAGCTTTCTTT. It yields the protein CSVYNTEAFF.

The chain uses TRBV7-3 and TRBJ2-2; D gene uncertain. Germline lookup yields CDR1 SGHTA and CDR2 FQGTGA. The CDR3 totals 15 residues. Deletions cut 2 bases from V and 1 base from J, with 8 bases between. CDR3 coding DNA: TGTGCCAGCAGCTTACAGATCTTGAACACCGGGGAGCTGTTTTTT. Translating it yields CASSLQILNTGELFF.

V and J are TRBV29-1 and TRBJ2-3, with D hard to call. Germline V gene lookup returns CDR1 SQVTM and CDR2 ANQGSEA. The V gene lost 4 bases and the J gene lost 0 bases, with 11 bases spanning the gap. CDR3 length equals 14 residues. As DNA, the CDR3 is TGCAGCGTTGTTTTGATGTTTAGCACAGATACGCAGTATTTT. It encodes CSVVLMFSTDTQYF.

This chain connects TRBV20-1 to TRBJ2-2, with 7 bases aligning to TRBD2. The CDR3 length is 14 residues. The germline V gene encodes CDR1 DFQATT and CDR2 SNEGSKA (reference sequence). J was trimmed by 3 bases and V by 6 bases; bases with no gene match: 7. The DNA of the CDR3 is TGCAGTGCGGCTAGCGGTCCCTACACCGGGGAGCTGTTTTTT. Protein product: CSAASGPYTGELFF.

The rearrangement uses TRBV29-1 and TRBJ1-1; D remains unclear. V lost 4 bases and J 1 base, leaving 22 bases between the germline ends. The CDR3 length is 17 residues. Germline CDR1 is SQVTM and CDR2 is ANQGSEA. The CDR3, as DNA: TGCAGCGTTGTACTTCGACCAGAAATCAATACGAACACTGAAGCTTTCTTT. Translation: CSVVLRPEINTNTEAFF.

The V and J genes are TRBV7-2 and TRBJ2-2, with D tentatively TRBD2 (6 bases). Deletions cut 1 base from V and 4 bases from J, with 19 bases between. The CDR3 has 18 amino acids. The germline gives CDR1 SGHTA, CDR2 FQGNSA. CDR3 in DNA: TGTGCCAGCAGCTTAGACCTCTGGGCTAGCGAGGCCACCGGGGAGCTGTTTTTT. Protein sequence: CASSLDLWASEATGELFF.

This chain joins TRBV20-1 and TRBJ2-3, with 7 bases identical to TRBD2. The CDR3 extends over 11 amino acids. The V and J ends lost 3 bases and 10 bases, in that order; junction bases with no gene match: 4. Germline CDR1 is DFQATT and CDR2 is SNEGSKA (reference sequence). The CDR3 DNA reads TGCAGTGCTAGTGGACTAGTCGCGCAGTATTTT. This encodes CSASGLVAQYF.

The J gene is TRBJ1-4, the V gene TRBV21-1; TRBD1 is the table's D call, not checked against the DNA. TRBV21-1 is a pseudogene. The CDR3 has 17 amino acids. Here the CDR3 DNA reads TGTGCCAGCAGCAAAACCCCCATCGAAGCAACTAATGAAAAACTGTTTTTT. Amino acids: CASSKTPIEATNEKLFF.

This CDR3 is CSATPPGQGALEQYF. In nucleotides, the CDR3 is TGCAGTGCTACCCCCCCGGGACAGGGGGCGCTTGAGCAGTACTTC. This chain uses TRBV20-1 with TRBJ2-7, with 12 bases aligning to TRBD1. CDR3 length: 15 residues. CDR1 is DFQATT and CDR2 is SNEGSKA in the germline V gene (reference sequence). V gave up 4 bases and J gave up 7 bases; unmatched junction bases: 11.

This clonotype was detected only a few times. This chain links TRBV2 with TRBJ1-1; D perhaps matches TRBD1 (5 bases). The germline V gene encodes CDR1 SNHLY and CDR2 FYNNEI. V was shortened by 6 bases and J by 2 bases, with 13 bases between the two germline ends. CDR3 length equals 14 residues. The CDR3 sequence is CASRGVGVNTEAFF. The CDR3 coding sequence is TGTGCCAGCAGGGGGGTGGGGGTTAACACTGAAGCTTTCTTT.

This clonotype was detected a few times. The V call is TRBV7-2, the J call TRBJ2-7; TRBD2 agrees at 13 bases. The CDR3 has 15 residues. Germline V gene sequence: CDR1 SGHTA, CDR2 FQGNSA. Losses at the gene ends were 6 bases for V and 3 bases for J; bases not matched to a gene: 5. DNA of the CDR3: TGTGCCAGCAGGGAGACTAGCGGGAGGTACTACGAGCAGTACTTC. It is translated as CASRETSGRYYEQYF.

This clonotype was observed a handful of times. The chain employs TRBV7-8 and TRBJ2-1; D uncertain. The CDR3 covers 15 residues. Germline lookup yields CDR1 SGHVS and CDR2 FQNEAQ. Trimming removed 2 bases from V and 2 bases from J, with 10 bases in between. CDR3 DNA sequence: TGTGCCAGCAGCTTACGAGCGCCGCCCTACAATGAGCAGTTCTTC. As protein: CASSLRAPPYNEQFF.

This clonotype was counted between two and nine times. The chain links TRBV20-1 to TRBJ2-7, with D maybe TRBD1 (6 bases). The V gene lost 6 bases and the J gene lost 2 bases, with 11 bases spanning the gap. The CDR3 sequence is 12 residues long. CDR1 is DFQATT, CDR2 SNEGSKA, per germline (reference sequence). The CDR3 DNA is TGCAGTGCCGGACAGTCAACCTACGAGCAGTACTTC. Its protein product is CSAGQSTYEQYF.

Only a few counts were recorded for this clonotype. The gene calls are TRBV25-1 and TRBJ1-2; D perhaps matches TRBD1 (5 bases). Germline V lookup: CDR1 MGHDK, CDR2 SYGVNS. The CDR3 has 19 residues. Trimming pared 4 bases from V and 6 bases from J, leaving 30 bases between. Here the CDR3 DNA reads TGTGCCAGCAGTGCTGCAGGGACGGGCCAACCCCTTGATCTCGATGGCTACACCTTC. Its translation is CASSAAGTGQPLDLDGYTF.

J is TRBJ1-5 and V is TRBV20-1; D is unresolved. V was cut by 0 bases and J by 1 base, with 7 bases left in between. The CDR3 sequence is 14 residues long. Germline V lookup: CDR1 DFQATT, CDR2 SNEGSKA (reference sequence). The CDR3 sequence: CSAREQISNQPQHF. The CDR3 DNA follows: TGCAGTGCTAGAGAACAGATCAGCAATCAGCCCCAGCATTTT.

V usage is TRBV2 and J usage is TRBJ1-2; D gene uncertain. Trimming shortened V by 10 bases and J by 5 bases, and 17 bases separated the two germline ends. The CDR3 runs 13 residues. Germline lookup yields CDR1 SNHLY and CDR2 FYNNEI. Written as DNA, the CDR3 is TGTGCCACATTAGCGGAAATTAGTTATGGCTACACCTTC. Translating gives CATLAEISYGYTF.

Only one count was recorded for this clonotype. V is TRBV12-3 or TRBV12-4 and J is TRBJ1-1, with D uncertain. The CDR3 spans 16 residues. V shed 6 bases and J shed 1 base, with 18 bases lying between them. CDR3 amino acids: CASSPLTSLANTEAFF. The CDR3 DNA follows: TGTGCCAGCAGCCCCCTAACCTCACTCGCGAACACTGAAGCTTTCTTT.

This clonotype was picked up a small number of times. The chain combines TRBV11-2 with TRBJ2-5; 13 nucleotides agree with TRBD2. Germline V CDR1 and CDR2: SGHAT, FQNNGV. With 4 bases clipped from V and 5 bases from J, the junction kept 1 base outside the gene matches. The CDR3 extends over 14 amino acids. Here the CDR3 reads CASSSGLAGETQYF. CDR3 in DNA: TGTGCCAGCAGCTCGGGACTAGCGGGGGAGACCCAGTACTTC.

There are a few counts of this clonotype. CDR3 sequence (DNA): TGCAGCGTGACGGGACAGGGTCGGGATGAGCAGTTCTTC. It codes for CSVTGQGRDEQFF. This chain links TRBV29-1 with TRBJ2-1; 9 bases are shared with TRBD1. This CDR3 contains 13 residues. V dropped 6 bases and J dropped 8; count of bases not matched to a gene: 8. Germline CDR1 reads SQVTM; CDR2 reads ANQGSEA.

This clonotype has a count of ten or more. The CDR3 region is CSVGQGADEQYF. In DNA, the CDR3 is TGCAGCGTCGGACAGGGGGCTGACGAGCAGTACTTC. The rearrangement joins TRBV29-1 to TRBJ2-7; 11 positions match TRBD1. CDR1 SQVTM and CDR2 ANQGSEA come from the germline V gene. J lost 5 bases, V lost 6 bases, and 3 bases had no gene match. CDR3 length equals 12 residues.

In its sample, this clonotype was seen a few times. The CDR3 sequence: CSVVGGRTEAFF. The DNA for the CDR3 is TGCAGCGTGGTTGGGGGGCGCACTGAAGCTTTCTTT. This sequence joins TRBV29-1 and TRBJ1-1, with D maybe TRBD1 (6 bases). With 6 bases removed from V and 4 bases from J, the gap between germline ends came to 12 bases. CDR1 and CDR2 (germline): SQVTM, ANQGSEA. The CDR3 runs to 12 residues. Using reference TRBV29-1 and TRBJ1-1 for the parts outside the CDR3, the full variable domain is SAVISQKPSRDICQRGTSLTIQCQVDSQVTMMFWYRQQPGQSLTLIATANQGSEATYESGFVIDKFPISRPNLTFSTLTVSNMSPEDSSIYLCSVVGGRTEAFFGQGTRLTVV.

This clonotype turned up a few times. The chain is built from TRBV10-3 and TRBJ2-5; TRBD2 matches at 9 bases. This CDR3 has 13 residues. V dropped 8 bases and J dropped 3; count of bases not matched to a gene: 4. Germline values: CDR1 ENHRY, CDR2 SYGVKD. The CDR3 DNA follows: TGTGCCATCCAGCGGGAGGCGAAAGAGACCCAGTACTTC. Protein sequence: CAIQREAKETQYF.

This clonotype was seen only a few times. The chain joins TRBV4-1 to TRBJ2-1; TRBD2 matches at 8 bases. Germline CDR1 MGHRA, CDR2 YSYEKL. V gave up 1 base and J gave up 5 bases; unmatched junction bases: 4. CDR3 size: 15 residues. The CDR3 loop is CASSQAGLVDNEQFF. DNA for the CDR3: TGCGCCAGCAGCCAAGCGGGACTAGTTGACAATGAGCAGTTCTTC.

This clonotype was seen a few times. The CDR3 reads CASSEYASGAVALHF. Written as DNA, the CDR3 is TGTGCCAGCAGTGAATATGCTTCGGGGGCAGTGGCCCTCCACTTT. This chain uses TRBV25-1 with TRBJ1-6, with D possibly matching TRBD1 (6 bases). The germline V gene encodes CDR1 MGHDK and CDR2 SYGVNS. V was pared by 0 bases and J by 14 bases, with 17 bases between. This CDR3 comprises 15 residues.

Of note for this clonotype: Sequence at one end of the junction differs from germline and may be a read error. This chain uses TRBV7-2 with TRBJ1-2; maybe TRBD1 (5 bases). This CDR3 contains 14 residues. Germline CDR1 reads SGHTA; CDR2 reads FQGNSA. For the CDR3, the DNA is TGTGTCAGCAGCTTGGGACCGGCAATGGATGGCTACACCTTC. This encodes CVSSLGPAMDGYTF. The complete variable domain, with remaining parts taken from reference TRBV7-2 and TRBJ1-2, reads GAGVSQSPSNKVTEKGKDVELRCDPISGHTALYWYRQSLGQGLEFLIYFQGNSAPDKSGLPSDRFSAERTGGSVSTLTIQRTQQEDSAVYLCVSSLGPAMDGYTFGSGTRLTVV.

A note on this clonotype: The junction does not match germline at one end; this may be a read error. V is TRBV5-4 and J is TRBJ1-6; the D gene is possibly TRBD1 (6 bases). There are 16 residues in the CDR3. The germline V gene encodes CDR1 SGHNT and CDR2 YYREEE (reference sequence). CDR3: CASSLGGRAPNSPFHF. The CDR3 DNA follows: TGTGCCAGCAGCCTAGGGGGAAGGGCACCTAATTCACCCTTCCACTTT.

This clonotype was counted a few times. CDR3: CSARDRRKGMTDTQYF. In DNA, the CDR3 is TGCAGTGCTAGAGATCGAAGAAAGGGTATGACAGATACGCAGTATTTT. V gene TRBV20-1 combines with J gene TRBJ2-3; D not resolved. The germline V and J ends were trimmed by 0 bases and 3 bases, with 16 bases remaining between them. The CDR3 runs to 16 residues. Germline-derived CDR1 and CDR2 are DFQATT and SNEGSKA (reference sequence).